The 25 T cell receptor beta chains below were found in one sample sequenced in a study of OX40 agonist ivuxolimab in advanced cancers. Profiled with immunoSEQ multiplex PCR; TCRdb holds only in-frame clones, not every one. The sample has about 14,000 clones; 82% are singletons. Source: CD4+ or CD8+ T cells sorted from blood, taken in a trial of the OX40 agonist ivuxolimab. The receptors come from an adult with an advanced solid tumor such as melanoma, head and neck, liver or kidney cancer.

The CDR3 bases are TGTGCCAGCAGCTTTGGCGTTCCATTTGAGGGGAATGAGCAGTTCTTC. Protein product: CASSFGVPFEGNEQFF. The chain has TRBV7-8 and TRBJ2-1; the D call may be TRBD1 or TRBD2 (5 bases each). This CDR3 has 16 residues. Germline V gene data show CDR1 as SGHVS and CDR2 as FQNEAQ. The V and J ends lost 3 bases and 7 bases respectively, with 19 bases between them.

Details on this clone: Being one base from a much bigger clone, this may be a read error. The rearrangement joins TRBV14 to TRBJ1-1, with unresolved D. The CDR3 loop spans 14 amino acids. From germline, CDR1 is SGHDN and CDR2 FVKESK. V was trimmed by 4 bases and J by 2 bases, leaving 11 bases between them. CDR3 sequence (DNA): TGTGCCAGCAGCCGACATGCGGGAAACACTGAAGCTTTCTTT. Its translation is CASSRHAGNTEAFF.

J is TRBJ2-7 and V is TRBV13; D gene ambiguous. V lost 3 bases and J 4 bases, leaving 4 bases between the germline ends. CDR3 length: 11 amino acids. Germline CDR1 is PRHDT and CDR2 is FYEKMQ (reference sequence). CDR3 in DNA: TGTGCCAGCAGCTTGGGATACGAGCAGTACTTC. It translates to CASSLGYEQYF.

The chain recombines TRBV18 with TRBJ2-7; 12 positions match TRBD2. The CDR3 length is 20 residues. With 4 bases clipped from V and 5 bases from J, the junction kept 21 bases outside the gene matches. Germline V gene data show CDR1 as KGHSH and CDR2 as LQKENI. CDR3 in amino acids: CASSRIRRVDRLAGVNEQYF. The CDR3 coding sequence is TGTGCCAGCTCACGGATTCGGAGGGTGGACCGACTAGCGGGAGTTAACGAGCAGTACTTC.

About this clone: A junction boundary mismatches the germline segment, possibly from a read error. V is TRBV7-9 and J is TRBJ1-1; the D gene is possibly TRBD1 (5 bases). From germline, CDR1 is SEHNR and CDR2 FQNEAQ (reference sequence). The CDR3 runs to 11 residues. CDR3 bases: TGTGCCAGCACCTTACAGGATGAAGCTTTCTTT. Translated: CASTLQDEAFF.

This rearrangement joins TRBV13 to TRBJ2-2; tentatively, D is TRBD1 (6 bases). V was trimmed by 6 bases and J by 3 bases, leaving 14 bases between them. The CDR3 has 15 residues. The germline gives CDR1 PRHDT, CDR2 FYEKMQ (reference sequence). Here the CDR3 reads CASSPRQDYTGELFF. The DNA of the CDR3 is TGTGCCAGCAGTCCTCGACAGGACTACACCGGGGAGCTGTTTTTT.

The genes are TRBV4-3 and TRBJ2-7; 12 bases align to TRBD1. From germline, CDR1 is LGHNA and CDR2 YSLEER. Trimming cost V 4 bases and J 2 bases; bases outside gene matches: 3. The CDR3 runs to 15 residues. In DNA form, the CDR3 reads TGCGCCAGCAGCCGGGGACAGGGGGCGACCTACGAGCAGTACTTC. Protein sequence: CASSRGQGATYEQYF.

This chain uses TRBV9 with TRBJ1-6, with 8 bases matching TRBD1. V shed 7 bases, J shed 9 bases, and the junction held 3 bases outside the gene matches. Germline values: CDR1 SGDLS, CDR2 YYNGEE. CDR3 length equals 12 residues. The CDR3 is CASSQGVSPLHF. CDR3 bases: TGTGCCAGCTCACAGGGGGTTTCACCCCTCCACTTT.

The chain is built from TRBV4-1 and TRBJ1-1; TRBD1 is a possible D gene (6 bases). This CDR3 region has 17 residues. The V end was cut by 0 bases, the J end by 1 base, with 15 bases between. Germline V lookup: CDR1 MGHRA, CDR2 YSYEKL. As DNA, the CDR3 is TGCGCCAGCAGCCAAGAACCGGGGGGCGATTGGAACACTGAAGCTTTCTTT. Protein sequence: CASSQEPGGDWNTEAFF.

A note on this clone: The same CDR3 also results from other DNA sequences found in this sample. The rearrangement links TRBV27 to TRBJ2-1; maybe TRBD1 (5 bases). CDR1 is MNHEY, CDR2 SMNVEV, per germline (reference sequence). The CDR3 runs 13 residues. Trimming stripped 3 bases from V and 7 bases from J, with 10 bases between. The CDR3 region is CASSFQGSNEQFF. CDR3 nucleotide sequence: TGTGCCAGCAGTTTTCAGGGTTCTAATGAGCAGTTCTTC.

The V call is TRBV9, the J call TRBJ1-2, with TRBD1 matching over 11 bases. This CDR3 spans 14 amino acids. V lost 3 bases and J lost 4; bases outside the gene matches: 2. The germline gives CDR1 SGDLS, CDR2 YYNGEE. CDR3 loop: CASSAGQGAYGYTF. In DNA form, the CDR3 reads TGTGCCAGCAGCGCCGGACAGGGGGCCTATGGCTACACCTTC.

The V gene is TRBV15, the J gene TRBJ1-3, with D maybe TRBD1 (5 bases). Germline lookup yields CDR1 LNHNV and CDR2 YYDKDF (reference sequence). The V end was cut by 8 bases, the J end by 0 bases, with 8 bases between. This CDR3 region has 13 residues. The CDR3 region has the DNA TGTGCCACCCTCGGGGGCTCTGGAAACACCATATATTTT. Protein sequence: CATLGGSGNTIYF.

This chain joins TRBV11-3 and TRBJ1-1; possible D gene TRBD1, 5 bases. The CDR3 is 13 residues long. Germline-derived CDR1 and CDR2 are SGHNT and YENEEA. V shed 5 bases and J shed 6 bases, with 13 bases lying between them. This CDR3 is CASSPGANAEAFF. The CDR3 bases are TGTGCCAGCAGCCCTGGGGCAAACGCTGAAGCTTTCTTT.

CDR3: CASSLAASGAAYEQYF. In DNA, the CDR3 is TGTGCCAGCAGCTTAGCGGCTAGCGGGGCTGCCTACGAGCAGTACTTC. This chain uses TRBV7-8 with TRBJ2-7; TRBD2 matches at 9 bases. The CDR3 is 16 residues long. CDR1 is SGHVS, CDR2 FQNEAQ, per germline. V lost 0 bases to trimming and J lost 2 bases; unmatched junction nucleotides: 5. Full variable domain (missing parts from reference TRBV7-8 and TRBJ2-7): GAGVSQSPRYKVAKRGQDVALRCDPISGHVSLFWYQQALGQGPEFLTYFQNEAQLDKSGLPSDRFFAERPEGSVSTLKIQRTQQEDSAVYLCASSLAASGAAYEQYFGPGTRLTVT.

This sequence joins TRBV7-8 and TRBJ1-1, with TRBD1 matching 8 bases. CDR1 is SGHVS and CDR2 is FQNEAQ in the germline V gene. The CDR3 totals 17 residues. Germline trimming cut 6 bases from V and 0 bases from J; bases unmatched to any gene: 12. The CDR3 DNA sequence: TGTGCCAGCAGGCCTATACAGGGGGAAAAGGTGAACACTGAAGCTTTCTTT. Amino acids: CASRPIQGEKVNTEAFF.

The rearrangement uses TRBV7-8 and TRBJ2-5, with D tentatively TRBD1 or TRBD2 (5 bases each). Germline assignment: CDR1 SGHVS and CDR2 FQNEAQ. Trimming left V 1 base short and J 1 base short, with 13 bases between. The CDR3 sequence is 16 residues long. CDR3 nucleotides: TGTGCCAGCAGCTTAGAGGGGTTGGGGGTCCAAGAGACCCAGTACTTC. Encoded protein: CASSLEGLGVQETQYF. The full variable domain, completed using reference TRBV7-8 and TRBJ2-5, is GAGVSQSPRYKVAKRGQDVALRCDPISGHVSLFWYQQALGQGPEFLTYFQNEAQLDKSGLPSDRFFAERPEGSVSTLKIQRTQQEDSAVYLCASSLEGLGVQETQYFGPGTRLLVL.

The chain has TRBV27 and TRBJ1-1, with 10 bases lining up with TRBD1. Germline V gene data show CDR1 as MNHEY and CDR2 as SMNVEV (reference sequence). The CDR3 runs to 12 residues. Unmatched junction bases numbered 2, after V lost 9 bases and J lost 4 bases. The CDR3 sequence: CASRQGATEAFF. In DNA form, the CDR3 reads TGTGCCAGTAGACAGGGGGCCACTGAAGCTTTCTTT.

CDR3 DNA sequence: TGTGCCAGCAGTCCTTACCCGGGACAGCCAAACTATGGCTACACCTTC. Translating it yields CASSPYPGQPNYGYTF. This rearrangement joins TRBV27 to TRBJ1-2, with TRBD1 matching 7 bases. The V segment lost 5 bases and the J segment 2 bases; nucleotides outside the gene matches: 11. The germline V gene has CDR1 MNHEY and CDR2 SMNVEV (reference sequence). CDR3 length: 16 residues.

The chain is built from TRBV18 and TRBJ2-7; D is perhaps TRBD1 (7 bases). V dropped 4 bases and J dropped 7 bases, with 17 bases sitting between them. CDR1 is KGHSH, CDR2 LQKENI, per germline. The CDR3 covers 14 residues. The CDR3, as DNA: TGTGCCAGCTCACACCGCGGGACAGACCCGGAGCAGTACTTC. Protein: CASSHRGTDPEQYF.

This rearrangement joins TRBV9 to TRBJ1-1, with 8 nucleotides matching TRBD1. Trimming at V came to 4 bases and at J to 4 bases, leaving 9 bases not matched to a gene. The CDR3 has 15 amino acids. The germline V gene has CDR1 SGDLS and CDR2 YYNGEE. The CDR3 is CASSPWTGMGTEAFF. The DNA for the CDR3 is TGTGCCAGCAGCCCCTGGACAGGGATGGGCACTGAAGCTTTCTTT. The whole variable domain, filled in from reference TRBV9 and TRBJ1-1, reads DSGVTQTPKHLITATGQRVTLRCSPRSGDLSVYWYQQSLDQGLQFLIQYYNGEERAKGNILERFSAQQFPDLHSELNLSSLELGDSALYFCASSPWTGMGTEAFFGQGTRLTVV.

This clone came up a few times. The genes are TRBV18 and TRBJ1-2; tentatively, D is TRBD1 (6 bases). The CDR3 contains 14 residues. CDR1 and CDR2 (germline): KGHSH, LQKENI. V lost 3 bases, J lost 8 bases, and 16 bases lay in between. CDR3 nucleotides: TGTGCCAGCTCACCGGAAACAGGGCTAAGGGGCTACACCTTC. This sequence encodes CASSPETGLRGYTF.

The rearrangement uses TRBV11-3 and TRBJ2-1, with 8 bases identical to TRBD2. In germline, CDR1 is SGHNT, CDR2 YENEEA. The CDR3 covers 14 residues. The ends lost 3 bases at V and 5 bases at J; junction bases unmatched: 3. CDR3 in amino acids: CASSFGGDNNEQFF. CDR3 nucleotides: TGTGCCAGCAGCTTCGGGGGGGACAACAATGAGCAGTTCTTC.

The J gene is TRBJ2-7, the V gene TRBV29-1; 7 bases align to TRBD2. Germline CDR1 reads SQVTM; CDR2 reads ANQGSEA. Trimming at V came to 2 bases and at J to 7 bases, leaving 11 bases not matched to a gene. CDR3 length equals 14 residues. CDR3 DNA sequence: TGCAGCGTTGAACGGGGGGAGGGTTATCCGGAGCAGTACTTC. This translates into CSVERGEGYPEQYF.

The CDR3 sequence: CASSLDEGYQPQHF. In DNA, the CDR3 is TGTGCCAGCAGCTTAGACGAGGGCTATCAGCCCCAGCATTTT. J is TRBJ1-5 and V is TRBV7-9; D remains ambiguous. The CDR3 runs 14 residues. The germline V gene has CDR1 SEHNR and CDR2 FQNEAQ (reference sequence). V was shortened by 1 base and J by 5 bases, with 9 bases between the two germline ends.

This clone was seen once. V usage is TRBV7-4 and J usage is TRBJ2-7; 9 bases fit TRBD2. The junction had 11 bases not matched to a gene; V was cut back by 5 bases and J by 3 bases. This CDR3 region has 16 residues. The germline V gene has CDR1 SGHVT and CDR2 SQSDAQ. In DNA form, the CDR3 reads TGTGCCAGCAGCCCGATCTGGAGGACTAGCGACTACGAGCAGTACTTC. Its translation: CASSPIWRTSDYEQYF.